This TCR beta chain is from a study of CD8 T cells in ankylosing spondylitis. From the 5' RACE reads, TCRdb called clonotypes with MiXCR, one entry per CDR3 protein. Here the sample spans a few hundred thousand distinct CDR3 sequences, roughly 8% being singletons. Germline lookup yields CDR1 MNHEY and CDR2 SVGAGI. The CDR3 runs to 17 residues. V lost 0 bases, J lost 0 bases, and 9 bases lay in between. General observations from the study: Made up of under ten highly homologous variants, a TCR beta motif appeared characteristic of ankylosing spondylitis blood. There was reportedly significant enrichment of clones that were disease-linked in matched ankylosing spondylitis synovial fluid.

This clonotype was recorded at least ten times. The antigen is not known. This chain connects TRBV6-5 to TRBJ1-6; D is perhaps TRBD1 (5 bases). The source material was blood, either unsorted or a sorted T cell fraction (not recorded which). This receptor was obtained from a male donor with ankylosing spondylitis. CDR3 bases: TGTGCCAGCAGTTACTCGGGGGGAAGCTCCTATAATTCACCCCTCCACTTT. Its protein product is CASSYSGGSSYNSPLHF.